The 19 T cell receptor beta chains given below trace back to one sample, sequenced in a study of T cell repertoires in cytomegalovirus infection. The antigens these receptors bind are not known. Each CDR3 protein gets one entry after TCRdb re-called the reads with MiXCR. The table records 650,000 to 900,000 distinct CDR3 sequences, roughly 29% of them present only once. This sample comprised cultured CD8+ T cells from PBMCs, obtained from culture after CMV antigen stimulation. The receptors shown here come from a human donor in good health (CMV status not recorded). Some clones in this sample may be carry-over from other donors' samples.

This chain joins TRBV24-1 and TRBJ2-1; 11 nucleotides agree with TRBD2. After removal of 7 bases from V and 1 base from J, the junction contained 8 bases not matched to a gene. The CDR3 extends over 17 amino acids. Germline CDR1 and CDR2: KGHDR and SFDVKD. CDR3 sequence: CATSRTSGGPSYNEQFF. CDR3 nucleotides: TGTGCCACCAGCAGAACTAGCGGGGGCCCATCCTACAATGAGCAGTTCTTC.

CDR3 in amino acids: CSVEEGAGGSDTQYF. Written as DNA, the CDR3 is TGCAGCGTTGAAGAAGGAGCGGGGGGGTCAGATACGCAGTATTTT. V and J are TRBV29-1 and TRBJ2-3; 10 positions agree with TRBD2. From germline, CDR1 is SQVTM and CDR2 ANQGSEA. V gave up 0 bases and J gave up 4 bases; unmatched junction bases: 4. This CDR3 is 15 amino acids long.

The rearrangement links TRBV5-8 to TRBJ2-2; D perhaps matches TRBD2 (5 bases). The CDR3 is 14 residues long. V was pared by 7 bases and J by 7 bases, with 17 bases between. The germline V gene has CDR1 SGHTS and CDR2 YDEGEE. The CDR3 spells CASYPRGYDGELFF. The CDR3 DNA reads TGTGCCAGCTATCCAAGAGGGTACGACGGGGAGCTGTTTTTT.

There are many counts of this clonotype. This sequence joins TRBV12-3 or TRBV12-4 and TRBJ1-1, with D tentatively TRBD1 (5 bases). Trimming removed 1 base from V and 4 bases from J, with 13 bases in between. This CDR3 is built from 15 residues. The CDR3 DNA sequence: TGTGCCAGCAGTTTAGGCAGGGTGGGCGGCACTGAAGCTTTCTTT. Translated: CASSLGRVGGTEAFF.

The count of this clonotype is one. The chain recombines TRBV28 with TRBJ2-3; 11 nucleotides agree with TRBD2. CDR3 size: 15 residues. Germline CDR1 MDHEN, CDR2 SYDVKM. The V segment lost 7 bases and the J segment 4 bases; nucleotides outside the gene matches: 7. CDR3: CASKIAGGSPDTQYF. The DNA of the CDR3 is TGTGCCAGCAAAATAGCGGGGGGGTCTCCAGATACGCAGTATTTT. The complete variable domain, with remaining parts taken from reference TRBV28 and TRBJ2-3, reads DVKVTQSSRYLVKRTGEKVFLECVQDMDHENMFWYRQDPGLGLRLIYFSYDVKMKEKGDIPEGYSVSREKKERFSLILESASTNQTSMYLCASKIAGGSPDTQYFGPGTRLTVL.

The rearrangement links TRBV7-2 to TRBJ1-6, with TRBD1 as a possible D gene (6 bases). V lost 4 bases and J 4 bases, leaving 11 bases between the germline ends. The CDR3 sequence is 15 residues long. Germline lookup yields CDR1 SGHTA and CDR2 FQGNSA. CDR3 in amino acids: CASSSDRPYNSPLHF. CDR3 DNA: TGTGCCAGCAGCTCCGACAGGCCTTATAATTCACCCCTCCACTTT.

This clonotype was seen more than once but under ten times. V is TRBV20-1 and J is TRBJ1-3; D unresolved. CDR3 length: 13 amino acids. The V gene lost 6 bases and the J gene lost 0 bases, with 9 bases spanning the gap. CDR1 is DFQATT, CDR2 SNEGSKA, per germline (reference sequence). The CDR3 loop is CSAKRFSGNTIYF. The CDR3, as DNA: TGCAGTGCAAAGAGATTCTCTGGAAACACCATATATTTT.

This clonotype was seen repeatedly, ten times or more. The chain combines TRBV7-6 with TRBJ2-3; tentative D call: TRBD2 (6 bases). Germline CDR1 SGHVS, CDR2 FNYEAQ. The CDR3 runs to 17 residues. Trimming removed 4 bases at V and 4 bases at J, with 21 bases between. CDR3 sequence: CASSSRKPGRGPDTQYF. The CDR3 bases are TGTGCCAGCAGCTCGCGAAAACCCGGGCGGGGTCCAGATACGCAGTATTTT.

Turning to this clonotype: One junction end disagrees with the germline gene, perhaps due to a read error. V usage is TRBV5-3 and J usage is TRBJ2-7, with 7 bases lining up with TRBD1. TRBV5-3 is given ORF status, its function remaining uncertain. The CDR3 extends over 15 amino acids. DNA for the CDR3: TGTGCCAGCAGCTTGATAGGGGGCTACTCCTACGAGCAGTACTTC. Translating it yields CASSLIGGYSYEQYF.

The chain has TRBV27 and TRBJ1-1; D unclear. CDR1 and CDR2 (germline): MNHEY, SMNVEV (reference sequence). The V gene lost 2 bases and the J gene lost 5 bases, with 9 bases spanning the gap. The CDR3 length is 13 residues. CDR3 sequence (DNA): TGTGCCAGCAGTTTAGGAGACGTTACTGAAGCTTTCTTT. Its protein is CASSLGDVTEAFF.

This clonotype was counted a few times. The genes are TRBV7-2 and TRBJ1-6; D uncertain. Deletions cut 4 bases from V and 9 bases from J, with 13 bases between. CDR3 size: 14 residues. Looked up from germline, CDR1 is SGHTA and CDR2 is FQGNSA. CDR3 sequence: CASSYLTRVSPLHF. CDR3 DNA: TGTGCCAGCAGCTATCTAACGAGGGTTTCACCCCTCCACTTT.

V is TRBV6-2 or TRBV6-3 and J is TRBJ1-1; D might be TRBD1 (6 bases). The CDR3 has 14 amino acids. Germline lookup yields CDR1 MNHEY and CDR2 SVGEGT. The V end was cut by 7 bases, the J end by 4 bases, with 16 bases between. CDR3 nucleotides: TGTGCCAGCAAAACCGACAGGCGCATCACTGAAGCTTTCTTT. Amino acid sequence: CASKTDRRITEAFF.

Remarks on this clonotype: It may be a read error: a sequence one base away is much more abundant. The rearrangement uses TRBV7-9 and TRBJ2-7, with a possible D match to TRBD1 (8 bases). The length of the CDR3 is 16 residues. Germline V gives CDR1 SEHNR, CDR2 FQNEAQ (reference sequence). V lost 6 bases and J lost 8, with 26 bases in between. The CDR3 reads CASRPTETQGGYKQYV. As DNA, the CDR3 is TGTGCCAGCAGACCTACGGAAACACAGGGGGGGTACAAGCAGTACGTC.

J is TRBJ1-2 and V is TRBV29-1, with D perhaps TRBD1 (6 bases). CDR3 length: 14 amino acids. The ends were cut back, 1 base at V and 8 bases at J, with 17 bases in the middle. The germline gives CDR1 SQVTM, CDR2 ANQGSEA. DNA of the CDR3: TGCAGCGTTGAAGGAATTTCCGGGACAAACGGCTACACCTTC. Its translation is CSVEGISGTNGYTF.

The table lists this clonotype with a few counts. This chain connects TRBV7-9 to TRBJ1-1, with TRBD1 identical over 9 bases. CDR3 length: 14 amino acids. Germline V gives CDR1 SEHNR, CDR2 FQNEAQ (reference sequence). Trimming took 4 bases from V and 5 from J; bases not matched to a gene: 5. The CDR3 protein is CASSSTGGRTEAFF. Written as DNA, the CDR3 is TGTGCCAGCAGCTCTACAGGGGGCCGTACTGAAGCTTTCTTT. The full variable domain, in which reference TRBV7-9 and TRBJ1-1 provide the parts outside the CDR3, is DTGVSQNPRHKITKRGQNVTFRCDPISEHNRLYWYRQTLGQGPEFLTYFQNEAQLEKSRLLSDRFSAERPKGSFSTLEIQRTEQGDSAMYLCASSSTGGRTEAFFGQGTRLTVV.

The V gene is TRBV6-5, the J gene TRBJ2-3; D is possibly TRBD2 (6 bases). Germline-derived CDR1 and CDR2 are MNHEY and SVGAGI. The germline V and J ends were trimmed by 0 bases and 2 bases, with 15 bases remaining between them. CDR3 size: 17 residues. The CDR3 loop is CASSYSRFSGDTDTQYF. The CDR3 bases are TGTGCCAGCAGTTACTCGCGTTTTAGCGGTGACACAGATACGCAGTATTTT.

J is TRBJ2-1 and V is TRBV7-6; tentative D call: TRBD1 (6 bases). This CDR3 region has 18 residues. The V gene lost 5 bases and the J gene lost 1 base, with 21 bases spanning the gap. Germline V gene sequence: CDR1 SGHVS, CDR2 FNYEAQ. The CDR3 DNA sequence: TGTGCCAGCAGCCAATCCGGGACACCTTCGATTTCCTACAATGAGCAGTTCTTC. Its translation is CASSQSGTPSISYNEQFF.

This clonotype was detected ten times or more. The chain combines TRBV6-1 with TRBJ2-1; D is possibly TRBD1 (5 bases). Germline V CDR1 and CDR2: MNHNS, SASEGT. V was trimmed by 8 bases and J by 5 bases, leaving 13 bases between them. The CDR3 extends over 13 amino acids. The CDR3 reads CASVQGPHNEQFF. The CDR3 nucleotides read TGTGCCAGCGTTCAGGGTCCCCACAATGAGCAGTTCTTC.

A few counts support this clonotype. This rearrangement joins TRBV10-3 to TRBJ2-3; D is perhaps TRBD2 (6 bases). The CDR3 sequence is 15 residues long. V was clipped by 0 bases and J by 1 base, with 8 bases between them. CDR1 is ENHRY and CDR2 is SYGVKD in the germline V gene. The CDR3 region has the DNA TGTGCCATCAGTGAGTCGACTAGGGGCACAGATACGCAGTATTTT. This translates into CAISESTRGTDTQYF.